This T cell receptor (beta chain) was obtained from a study of T cells after yellow fever vaccination. Turning to this clonotype: Its antigen is unidentified.

Overall study findings and caveats: High-abundance clonotypes from the bulk population could contaminate FACS-sorted repertoires. In post-booster samples, most primary-vaccination clones reappeared (approximately 97% CD4, around 87% CD8).

Germline V gene lookup returns CDR1 SEHNR and CDR2 FQNEAQ (reference sequence). Trimming removed 10 bases at V and 2 bases at J, with 14 bases between. CDR3 length: 14 amino acids. 5'RACE template switching generated TCR cDNA, adding a universal primer site and UMIs. From the 5' RACE reads, TCRdb called clonotypes with MiXCR, one entry per CDR3 protein. Altogether approximately 550,000 distinct CDR3 sequences are present, roughly 21% being singletons, with the ten largest covering roughly 13%. This chain uses TRBV7-9 with TRBJ2-2, with a weak D call TRBD1 (6 bases). The TCR originated in a man in his thirties or forties who received the YFV17D yellow fever vaccine. The material was PBMCs, obtained 15 days after the yellow fever booster vaccination. CDR3 region: CATLRDTNTGELFF. The CDR3 coding sequence is TGTGCCACCCTCCGGGACACCAACACCGGGGAGCTGTTTTTT.